This T cell receptor (beta chain) was identified during a study of T cells generated in artificial thymic organoids. Study results and limitations: Organoid-derived T cells showed no skewed Valpha or Vbeta usage.

Remarks on this clonotype: Its matching antigen is unknown.

Human HSPCs were combined with MS5 stroma expressing human DLL1. Residual T cells were removed by FACS sorting CD34+CD3- progenitor cells before seeding the organoids. Semi-nested PCR with reverse primers in the TRAC or TRBC constant regions amplified each chain separately. cDNA synthesis used 3.5 to 500 ng of total RNA. TCRdb reprocessed the 5' RACE reads with MiXCR, giving one entry per CDR3 protein. The sample carries about 5,400 distinct CDR3 sequences, around a quarter recorded once. CDR3 size: 14 residues. Per the germline V gene, CDR1 is MGHRA and CDR2 is YSYEKL. The V gene lost 1 base and the J gene lost 4 bases, with 10 bases spanning the gap.

The gene calls are TRBV4-1 and TRBJ1-2, with unresolved D. Sequences were obtained from naive CD8+ T cells grown in artificial thymic organoids from cord blood stem and progenitor cells. Subset denoted: CD3+TCRalphabeta+CD8SP T cells; for blood, CD45RO-CCR7+ naive CD8+ T cells. The source of this sequence is a human donor who gave cord blood stem cells for thymic organoid culture, a cardiac surgery patient who gave postnatal thymus, or a blood donor (not recorded which). Here the CDR3 DNA reads TGCGCCAGCAGCCAAGGGCCAAGGTGCTATGGCTACACCTTC. Encoded protein: CASSQGPRCYGYTF.